The sequence of this T cell receptor (beta chain) was determined in a study of shared clonotypes between healthy human individuals. Regarding the study as a whole: Although depth was large, rarefaction showed that sequencing of the sorted subsets was incomplete.

The CDR3 has 15 residues. Germline CDR1 and CDR2: SEHNR and FQNEAQ (reference sequence). Trimming took 5 bases from V and 4 from J, leaving 17 bases between them. The assay was immunoSEQ multiplex PCR, and TCRdb's table has in-frame clones only and misses some. The sample has millions of clones, roughly 92% seen once. With regard to this clone: Its matching antigen is unknown.

The rearrangement uses TRBV7-9 and TRBJ1-2; D ambiguous. Specimen: naive CD4+ T cells sorted from blood. As to subset: CD45RA+ positively selected. This clonotype was obtained from a man aged 18 to 30 in good health. Written as DNA, the CDR3 is TGTGCCAGCAGCGCAGCGTCTCAACCCCGCTATGGCTACACCTTC. Protein sequence: CASSAASQPRYGYTF.